These T cell receptor beta chains were read from a single sample in a study of blood T cell repertoires in COVID-19. Profiling relied on immunoSEQ multiplex PCR, and the TCRdb table lists in-frame clones only, not all of them. Among hundreds of thousands of clones, more than 75% were seen once, and the ten largest hold 2% to 2.5%. What was sequenced was PBMCs or T cells enriched from blood (not recorded which). Receptor source: a woman aged 55-70 years in a cohort exposed to, infected with or recovered from COVID-19 (not recorded which). The CDR3 runs from the conserved cysteine through the conserved F or W. The D gene is left open where the match is weak. A clone size is listed for some rows: how often the clone was seen (once, few, many), or a class if it is expanded.

j_call d_call clone_size v_call cdr3_nt cdr3_aa
TRBJ1-5 NA NA TRBV30 TGTGCCTGGGGGCCGGGACTCGGCAATCAGCCCCAGCATTTT CAWGPGLGNQPQHF
TRBJ1-3 NA NA TRBV6-5 TGTGCCAGCAGCCGGGAGGAAACTGGAAACACCATATATTTT CASSREETGNTIYF
TRBJ2-2 TRBD2 NA TRBV25-1 TGTGCCAGCAGAGCCGGACTAGCGGGAGGACAGGGGGAGCTGTTTTTT CASRAGLAGGQGELFF
TRBJ1-1 TRBD1 once TRBV5-1 TGCGCCAGCAGCTTCCTGACAGGGGTAAAGAACACTGAAGCTTTCTTT CASSFLTGVKNTEAFF
TRBJ2-2 NA NA TRBV5-1 TGCGCCAGCAGTTTGGACAGGGAGGGCGGGGAGCTGTTTTTT CASSLDREGGELFF
TRBJ2-7 NA NA TRBV6-2/TRBV6-3 TGTGCCAGCAGTTACGGGCGGGGTCCGCGTTACGAGCAGTACTTC CASSYGRGPRYEQYF
TRBJ2-7 NA NA TRBV7-9 TGTGCCAGCAGCTTTCTAGCGAATGAGCAGTACTTC CASSFLANEQYF
TRBJ2-1 NA NA TRBV19 TGTGCCAGTAGTATAATCGGGAGTAATAATGAGCAGTTCTTC CASSIIGSNNEQFF
TRBJ2-2 NA few TRBV7-7 TGTGCTAGCAGGGCACGGGCCGGGGAGCTGTTTTTT CASRARAGELFF
TRBJ2-7 TRBD2 NA TRBV28 TGTGCCAGCACCGCCTTGGGAGGGTCATCCTACGAGCAGTACTTC CASTALGGSSYEQYF
TRBJ2-7 TRBD2 NA TRBV3-1/TRBV3-2 TGTGCCAGCAGGCCAAATAGCGGGAGGGCCTTAGAGCAGTACTTC CASRPNSGRALEQYF
TRBJ2-7 TRBD1 NA TRBV4-2 TGTGCCAGCAGCCAAGGGACAGGGTTCCACGAGCAGTACTTC CASSQGTGFHEQYF
TRBJ2-2 NA NA TRBV24-1 TGTGCCACCAGTGACGCCGGGATTGGGGACACCGGGGAGCTGTTTTTT CATSDAGIGDTGELFF
TRBJ2-1 TRBD1 once TRBV19 TGTGCCAGTAGTCCGGGACAGGGAAGGTACAATGAGCAGTTCTTC CASSPGQGRYNEQFF
TRBJ1-4 NA NA TRBV7-2 TGTGCCAGCAGCTTAGAGTTGGAGGGTCTCAGTGAAAAACTGTTTTTT CASSLELEGLSEKLFF
TRBJ1-5 TRBD1 few TRBV28 TGTGCCAGCAGTTTAGGACAGGGAAATATGTGGCCCCAGCATTTT CASSLGQGNMWPQHF
TRBJ2-3 TRBD1 NA TRBV11-2 TGTGCCAGCAGCTTAGATACAGGGGCCCTCACAGATACGCAGTATTTT CASSLDTGALTDTQYF
TRBJ2-1 TRBD2 NA TRBV24-1 TGTGCCACCAGTGATTTGACCACGGGGGGCAATGAGCAGTTCTTC CATSDLTTGGNEQFF
TRBJ1-4 TRBD1 NA TRBV6-5 TGTGCCAGCAGCTTACTACAGGGGCGTAATGAAAAACTGTTTTTT CASSLLQGRNEKLFF
TRBJ2-5 NA NA TRBV11-3 TGTGCCAGCAGCCCCGGCCAATACAGGGGGGGCCAAGAGACCCAGTACTTC CASSPGQYRGGQETQYF
TRBJ2-3 TRBD2 NA TRBV9 TGTGCCAGTGGAGCGGGAGCCCACACAGATACGCAGTATTTT CASGAGAHTDTQYF
TRBJ2-1 TRBD2 NA TRBV7-8 TGTGCCAGCAGCCGACTAGCGGGATCCTACAATGAGCAGTTCTTC CASSRLAGSYNEQFF
TRBJ1-2 TRBD1 NA TRBV10-1 TGCGCCAGCAGTGAGATTTCCGGGACAGGGGGCTATGGCTACACCTTC CASSEISGTGGYGYTF
TRBJ1-5 NA NA TRBV5-1 TGCGCCAGCAGCTTGGACAGTAGCAATCAGCCCCAGCATTTT CASSLDSSNQPQHF
TRBJ2-7 NA NA TRBV2 TGTGCCAGCAGCGAAGCCCGGGGGGCACCGTACGAGCAGTACTTC CASSEARGAPYEQYF
TRBJ1-5 TRBD1 NA TRBV24-1 TGTGCCACCAGTGGGACAGGGGATAGCAATCAGCCCCAGCATTTT CATSGTGDSNQPQHF
TRBJ2-5 TRBD2 NA TRBV2 TGTGCCAGCAGTGAAGCAGGGACTAGCGGGAGGAGGAGCCAAGAGACCCAGTACTTC CASSEAGTSGRRSQETQYF
TRBJ2-7 TRBD2 NA TRBV3-1/TRBV3-2 TGTGCCAGCAGTTTTCAGCGGGAGGGGGCCTACGAGCAGTACTTC CASSFQREGAYEQYF
TRBJ2-2 TRBD2 NA TRBV7-3 TGTGCCAGCAGCTCGGCGGGAGGAGCCACCGGGGAGCTGTTTTTT CASSSAGGATGELFF
TRBJ2-5 NA NA TRBV11-2 TGTGCCAGCAGCTTAGATTGGGGCCAGGAGGGTTCCCAAGAGACCCAGTACTTC CASSLDWGQEGSQETQYF
TRBJ2-7 NA NA TRBV9 TGTGCCAGCAGCGTTGGGCCCAACGGCTACGAGCAGTACTTC CASSVGPNGYEQYF
TRBJ2-5 NA NA TRBV7-9 TGTGCCAGCAGCTTTAACCAGGGGACCCAAGAGACCCAGTACTTC CASSFNQGTQETQYF
TRBJ2-1 TRBD2 NA TRBV5-1 TGCGCCAGCAGCTTTAGCGGGACTATCTACAATGAGCAGTTCTTC CASSFSGTIYNEQFF
TRBJ2-1 NA NA TRBV19 TGTGCCAGTAGTATGGGTGACTGGAGAAATGAGCAGTTCTTC CASSMGDWRNEQFF
TRBJ1-2 TRBD1 once TRBV19 TGTGCCACCAAGACCACGGGACAGGCGAACTATGGCTACACCTTC CATKTTGQANYGYTF
TRBJ1-2 TRBD1 NA TRBV5-8 TGTGCCAGCAGCTCACTGAGACAGGGCTCCAACTATGGCTACACCTTC CASSSLRQGSNYGYTF
TRBJ2-7 TRBD1 few TRBV7-2 TGTGCCAGCAGCCCGGGGACAGGGATAGCCTACGAGCAGTACTTC CASSPGTGIAYEQYF
TRBJ1-2 TRBD1 NA TRBV5-1 TGCGCCAGCAGCTTGGGGACCCGACAGGGTAACTATGGCTACACCTTC CASSLGTRQGNYGYTF
TRBJ2-3 TRBD2 NA TRBV14 TGTGCCAGCAGCCAAGATAGCGGGAGGGTCCCAGATACGCAGTATTTT CASSQDSGRVPDTQYF
TRBJ1-3 TRBD1 NA TRBV30 TGTGCTGCCGACAGGGACTCTGGAAACACCATATATTTT CAADRDSGNTIYF
TRBJ1-5 TRBD1 NA TRBV27 TGTGCCAGCAGTCCTTTCTCAGGGGGACGGCTCAATCAGCCCCAGCATTTT CASSPFSGGRLNQPQHF
TRBJ1-2 NA NA TRBV6-2/TRBV6-3 TGTGCCAGCAGTTACGCACAGACGTCTAGCGGCTACACCTTC CASSYAQTSSGYTF
TRBJ2-1 TRBD2 NA TRBV3-1/TRBV3-2 TGTGCCAGCAGCCAAGGAAAGGGACTAGCGGGTAAACGAAATGAGCAGTTCTTC CASSQGKGLAGKRNEQFF
TRBJ1-5 NA NA TRBV5-1 TGCGCCAGCAGCTGGGGGGTCTCTAGCAATCAGCCCCAGCATTTT CASSWGVSSNQPQHF
TRBJ2-7 TRBD1 NA TRBV6-1 TGTGCCAGCAGTGAAGCTGGGGACAGGGCAGAAGAGCAGTACTTC CASSEAGDRAEEQYF
TRBJ2-7 TRBD2 NA TRBV5-6 TGTGCCAGCAGCTTGGTGCGGGGGACCTACGAGCAGTACTTC CASSLVRGTYEQYF
TRBJ1-1 NA NA TRBV7-2 TGTGCCAGCACCCTTCCAACAGTGAACACTGAAGCTTTCTTT CASTLPTVNTEAFF
TRBJ1-2 NA NA TRBV28 TGTGCCAGCAGTTTAACGCAGGGGATTAACTATGGCTACACCTTC CASSLTQGINYGYTF
TRBJ1-1 NA NA TRBV30 TGTGCCTGGTGGAGAGGGGGAACTGAAGCTTTCTTT CAWWRGGTEAFF
TRBJ2-3 NA NA TRBV28 TGTGCCAGCAGGGGTCTAGCGATCACAGATACGCAGTATTTT CASRGLAITDTQYF
TRBJ2-7 NA NA TRBV4-1 TGCGCCAGCAGCCACGCCCCAACGGGGTCGGGGTACGAGCAGTACTTC CASSHAPTGSGYEQYF
TRBJ2-1 TRBD2 NA TRBV6-5 TGTGCCAGCTGGGGTAGCGGGTGGAGTGTGGAGCAGTTCTTC CASWGSGWSVEQFF
TRBJ1-4 TRBD1 NA TRBV2 TGTGCCAGCAGAGCCAGGGGGTATGAAAAACTGTTTTTT CASRARGYEKLFF
TRBJ2-1 NA NA TRBV5-1 TGCGCCAGCAATAATAGGGAGAGCTCCTACAATGAGCAGTTCTTC CASNNRESSYNEQFF
TRBJ1-1 NA NA TRBV5-8 TGTGCCAGCATCTTCAGGGTATGGGGGGACGCTTTCTTT CASIFRVWGDAFF
TRBJ2-3 NA NA TRBV6-2/TRBV6-3 TGTGCCAGCAGTTACTCGAGTTACACAGATACGCAGTATTTT CASSYSSYTDTQYF
TRBJ1-2 NA NA TRBV7-9 TGTGCCAGCAGCTTAGGAGGACTGTTTGGCTACACCTTC CASSLGGLFGYTF
TRBJ2-1 TRBD2 NA TRBV3-1/TRBV3-2 TGTGCCAGCAGCCCCCGACTAGCGGGAGTGGATGAGCAGTTCTTC CASSPRLAGVDEQFF